Shown below are 18 T cell receptor beta chains from a single sample sequenced in a study of blood T cell repertoires in COVID-19. Some clones are missing from TCRdb's copy, which holds only in-frame ones; the method was immunoSEQ multiplex PCR. Of some 57,000 clones in the sample, around 89% were seen once. The sequenced sample consisted of peripheral blood. These receptors were taken from a man aged 55-75 years with active COVID-19.

This rearrangement joins TRBV9 to TRBJ2-1, with TRBD1 matching over 7 bases. The CDR3 sequence is 15 residues long. Losses at the gene ends were 2 bases for V and 4 bases for J; bases not matched to a gene: 6. Germline lookup yields CDR1 SGDLS and CDR2 YYNGEE. The CDR3, as DNA: TGTGCCAGCAGCGTCAGGGGGACAGAATACAATGAGCAGTTCTTC. Residues: CASSVRGTEYNEQFF.

V is TRBV28 and J is TRBJ2-7, with 8 nucleotides matching TRBD1. Per germline, CDR1 MDHEN and CDR2 SYDVKM. The V segment lost 6 bases and the J segment 4 bases; nucleotides outside the gene matches: 5. The CDR3 length is 13 residues. CDR3 region: CASRSGTGYEQYF. Written as DNA, the CDR3 is TGTGCCAGCAGGTCCGGGACAGGATACGAGCAGTACTTC.

This chain joins TRBV28 and TRBJ1-3, with TRBD1 matching 8 bases. In germline, CDR1 is MDHEN, CDR2 SYDVKM. This CDR3 has 15 residues. V lost 4 bases, J lost 1 base, and 3 bases stayed unmatched. The CDR3 sequence is CASSWGQASGNTIYF. The CDR3 DNA follows: TGTGCCAGCAGTTGGGGACAGGCGTCTGGAAACACCATATATTTT.

V is TRBV9 and J is TRBJ2-2; 11 bases line up with TRBD2. The V and J ends lost 4 bases and 5 bases, in that order; junction bases with no gene match: 7. The CDR3 has 16 residues. The V gene's germline CDR1 is SGDLS and CDR2 YYNGEE. DNA for the CDR3: TGTGCCAGCAGCTCTCCTAGCGGGAGGCAGACCGGGGAGCTGTTTTTT. This codes for CASSSPSGRQTGELFF.

The V call is TRBV9, the J call TRBJ1-5; no clear D gene. There are 15 residues in the CDR3. V lost 4 bases and J lost 0, with 11 bases in between. Per the germline V gene, CDR1 is SGDLS and CDR2 is YYNGEE. The CDR3 coding sequence is TGTGCCAGCAGCCCAAGAGGTAGTAGCAATCAGCCCCAGCATTTT. Its translation: CASSPRGSSNQPQHF.

The CDR3 loop is CASSDMTGGTEAFF. In DNA form, the CDR3 reads TGCGCCAGCAGCGACATGACAGGGGGGACTGAAGCTTTCTTT. The chain employs TRBV5-1 and TRBJ1-1, with 9 bases lining up with TRBD1. With V trimmed by 4 bases and J by 5 bases, 6 bases remained unmatched. CDR1 and CDR2 (germline): SGHRS, YFSETQ. The CDR3 has 14 amino acids.

The chain links TRBV5-1 to TRBJ2-3; 11 bases match TRBD2. Germline V gives CDR1 SGHRS, CDR2 YFSETQ. J gave up 5 bases and V 3 bases, and 8 bases lay outside the gene matches. The CDR3 spans 16 residues. The CDR3 is CASSSTSGSRLDTQYF. The CDR3 coding sequence is TGCGCCAGCAGCTCTACTAGCGGGAGCCGCCTAGATACGCAGTATTTT.

This chain uses TRBV5-1 with TRBJ2-7; TRBD1 aligns across 9 bases. The CDR3 runs 14 residues. With 3 bases clipped from V and 3 bases from J, the junction kept 4 bases outside the gene matches. CDR1 SGHRS and CDR2 YFSETQ come from the germline V gene. CDR3 in amino acids: CASSSPGQGYEQYF. The DNA for the CDR3 is TGCGCCAGCAGCTCTCCGGGACAGGGCTACGAGCAGTACTTC.

The chain carries TRBV6-6 and TRBJ2-2, with a possible D match to TRBD1 (5 bases). V lost 6 bases, J lost 5 bases, and 10 bases lay in between. The CDR3 runs 13 residues. Germline V gene data show CDR1 as MNHNY and CDR2 as SVGAGI (reference sequence). The CDR3 here is CASSPGLTGELFF. In nucleotides, the CDR3 is TGTGCCAGCAGCCCAGGGTTAACCGGGGAGCTGTTTTTT.

The chain combines TRBV1 with TRBJ1-2; TRBD1, the D gene given by the table, was not confirmed from the DNA. TRBV1 is described as a pseudogene. This CDR3 is 14 amino acids long. The CDR3 here is CTSRGRPGVFGYTF. In DNA, the CDR3 is TGCACCAGCAGGGGGCGTCCAGGGGTGTTTGGCTACACCTTC.

The chain recombines TRBV7-8 with TRBJ2-1, with a tentative D call TRBD2 (5 bases). Germline CDR1 and CDR2: SGHVS and FQNEAQ. V shed 3 bases and J shed 9 bases, with 12 bases lying between them. CDR3 size: 13 residues. The CDR3 loop is CASSFSGLSEQFF. In DNA form, the CDR3 reads TGTGCCAGCAGCTTCAGTGGACTTTCTGAGCAGTTCTTC.

The V and J genes are TRBV6-2 or TRBV6-3 and TRBJ2-7, with TRBD1 identical over 9 bases. Germline CDR1 reads MNHEY; CDR2 reads SVGEGT. The J segment lost 6 bases and the V segment lost 5 bases, leaving 11 bases of the junction unmatched. The CDR3 loop spans 15 amino acids. CDR3 region: CASSLGPGQGSEQYF. The CDR3 DNA sequence: TGTGCCAGCAGTCTAGGGCCGGGACAGGGAAGCGAGCAGTACTTC.

V gene TRBV4-1 combines with J gene TRBJ2-7; 11 nucleotides agree with TRBD2. Trimming took 2 bases from V and 1 from J; bases not matched to a gene: 1. This CDR3 region has 15 residues. Germline CDR1 reads MGHRA; CDR2 reads YSYEKL. CDR3 nucleotide sequence: TGCGCCAGCAGCCAACTAGCGGGGGGTTCCTACGAGCAGTACTTC. Protein sequence: CASSQLAGGSYEQYF.

V and J are TRBV18 and TRBJ2-3; TRBD2 aligns across 13 bases. The CDR3 totals 17 residues. Germline V CDR1 and CDR2: KGHSH, LQKENI. The trim removed 2 bases at V and 0 bases at J, leaving 2 bases unmatched. The CDR3 DNA follows: TGTGCCAGCTCACCAACTAGCGGGGGGGGCAGCACAGATACGCAGTATTTT. This codes for CASSPTSGGGSTDTQYF.

This rearrangement joins TRBV18 to TRBJ2-5; 7 nucleotides agree with TRBD1. The ends lost 1 base at V and 7 bases at J; junction bases unmatched: 9. CDR1 and CDR2 from the germline V gene are KGHSH and LQKENI. This CDR3 has 15 amino acids. Written as DNA, the CDR3 is TGTGCCAGCTCACCACTTCCAGGGGGTTCGGGGACCCAGTACTTC. It is translated as CASSPLPGGSGTQYF.

This sequence joins TRBV6-4 and TRBJ2-7, with TRBD1 matching over 10 bases. Germline CDR1 and CDR2: MRHNA and SNTAGT. This CDR3 region has 14 residues. The J segment lost 7 bases and the V segment lost 5 bases, leaving 8 bases of the junction unmatched. The CDR3 loop is CASSPGTGAVEQYF. As DNA, the CDR3 is TGTGCCAGCAGTCCCGGGACAGGGGCTGTGGAGCAGTACTTC.

The rearrangement links TRBV19 to TRBJ1-5, with TRBD1 matching over 9 bases. Germline V gene data show CDR1 as LNHDA and CDR2 as SQIVND (reference sequence). J gave up 2 bases and V 7 bases, and 12 bases lay outside the gene matches. This CDR3 has 17 amino acids. The CDR3 DNA is TGTGCCAGTAACCAACCAAGGGACAGGGAGGGCAATCAGCCCCAGCATTTT. Protein: CASNQPRDREGNQPQHF.

The rearrangement uses TRBV10-3 and TRBJ2-4; 8 bases are shared with TRBD2. CDR1 and CDR2 from the germline V gene are ENHRY and SYGVKD. This CDR3 is built from 16 residues. The junction had 9 bases not matched to a gene; V was cut back by 5 bases and J by 3 bases. The CDR3 protein is CAISPTGSGGKNIQYF. The CDR3 nucleotides are TGTGCCATCAGTCCTACAGGGAGCGGGGGCAAAAACATTCAGTACTTC.